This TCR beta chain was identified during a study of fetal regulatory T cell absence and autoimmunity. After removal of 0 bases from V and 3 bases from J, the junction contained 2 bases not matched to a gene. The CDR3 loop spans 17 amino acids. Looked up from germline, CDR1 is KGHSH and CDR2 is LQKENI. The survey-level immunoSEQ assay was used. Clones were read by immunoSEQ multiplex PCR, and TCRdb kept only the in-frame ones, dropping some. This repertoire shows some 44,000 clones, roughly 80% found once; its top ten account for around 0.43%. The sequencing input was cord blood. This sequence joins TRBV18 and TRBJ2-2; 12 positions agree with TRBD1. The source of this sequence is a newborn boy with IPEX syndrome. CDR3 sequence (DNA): TGTGCCAGCTCACCACCGGGACAGGGGGCGCACACCGGGGAGCTGTTTTTT. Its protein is CASSPPGQGAHTGELFF.